The subject of this entry is one T cell receptor beta chain. The sample belongs to a study of T-cell reconstitution after alpha-beta-depleted transplantation in children. Per the germline V gene, CDR1 is SGHAT and CDR2 is FQNNGV. CDR3 length: 11 amino acids. V gave up 5 bases and J gave up 10 bases, with 9 bases separating them. Unique molecular identifiers were incorporated into the prepared TCRbeta library. TCRdb itself ran the PCR reads through MiXCR, one entry per CDR3 protein. The data show about 610,000 distinct CDR3 sequences, roughly 27% seen once. The sequence derives from a boy under two years old with Wiskott-Aldrich syndrome, due to receive a stem cell transplant. Material: PBMCs, obtained before TCRalphabeta/CD19-depleted stem cell transplant. This chain joins TRBV11-2 and TRBJ2-1, with D possibly being TRBD2 (6 bases). The CDR3 sequence is CASSRGEEQFF. In DNA, the CDR3 is TGTGCCAGCAGCCGCGGGGAAGAGCAGTTCTTC.